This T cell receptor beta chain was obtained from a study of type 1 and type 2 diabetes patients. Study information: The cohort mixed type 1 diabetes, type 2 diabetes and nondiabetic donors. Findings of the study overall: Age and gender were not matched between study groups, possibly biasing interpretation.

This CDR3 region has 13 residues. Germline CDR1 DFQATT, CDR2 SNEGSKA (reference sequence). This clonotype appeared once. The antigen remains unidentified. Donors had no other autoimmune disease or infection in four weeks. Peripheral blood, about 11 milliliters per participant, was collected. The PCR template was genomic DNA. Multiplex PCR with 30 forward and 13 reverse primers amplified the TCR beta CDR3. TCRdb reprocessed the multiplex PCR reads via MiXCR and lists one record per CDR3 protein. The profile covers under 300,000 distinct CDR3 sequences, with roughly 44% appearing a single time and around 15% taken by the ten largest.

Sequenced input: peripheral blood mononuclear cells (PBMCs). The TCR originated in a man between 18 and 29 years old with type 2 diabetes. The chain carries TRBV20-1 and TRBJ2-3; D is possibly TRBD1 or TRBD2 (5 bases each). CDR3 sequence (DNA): TGCAGCGGGGACGGTTTCGGTACAGATACGCAGTATTTT. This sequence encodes CSGDGFGTDTQYF.